The clone carrying this T cell receptor beta chain was observed a few times. Its antigen is unknown. TCRdb reanalysed the reads using MiXCR and keeps one entry per CDR3 protein. The sample includes more than 650,000 distinct CDR3 sequences, less than 40% of them seen just once. This record comes from a study of T cell repertoires in cytomegalovirus infection. The overall study: The public TCR beta signatures pointed to both CMV infection and matching HLA type.

Germline V gene lookup returns CDR1 MDHEN and CDR2 SYDVKM. The V end lost 9 bases, the J end lost 7 bases, and 12 bases lay between the germline ends. This CDR3 is built from 12 residues. Study results and caveats: Ex vivo, HLA-C-restricted CMV-specific TCR beta clonotypes prevailed over the rest of the response. Accumulated public TCR beta family frequency recognized individuals carrying CMV together with the relevant HLA.

The sample was PBMCs. V usage is TRBV28 and J usage is TRBJ2-2; no definite D call. This receptor was obtained from a human donor in good health (CMV status not recorded). Some clones in this sample may be carry-over from other donors' samples. The CDR3 DNA sequence: TGTGCCAGTCGAGTTGGTATCGGGGAGCTGTTTTTT. Translated, it gives CASRVGIGELFF.